This record looks at one TCR beta chain sequence and its context. No antigen is known for it. This CDR3 contains 17 residues. The trim removed 0 bases at V and 7 bases at J, leaving 13 bases unmatched. Germline loops: CDR1 MRHNA, CDR2 SNTAGT. In the authors' methods: Quality scores were absent from the junction-only immunoSEQ sequences, so filtering differed. Data came from immunoSEQ multiplex PCR; TCRdb stores just in-frame clones and leaves some out. The V and J calls and clone size are taken from that table; D and trimming were inferred from the DNA. The sample includes 1.4 million or so clones, approximately 98.5% of them seen just once. The data are from a study of shared clonotypes between healthy human individuals. Overall study findings and caveats: All-four-donor shared clonotypes had higher generation probabilities than non-shared clonotypes did.

Sequencing was carried out using naive CD4+ T cells sorted from blood. Subset here: CD45RA+ positively selected. The TCR sequence derives from a man under 40 in good health. The rearrangement uses TRBV6-4 and TRBJ1-2, with 8 bases matching TRBD1. The CDR3 DNA reads as TGTGCCAGCAGTGACTCGCTATTTCTGGACAGGGCTCGTGGCTACACCTTC. It codes for CASSDSLFLDRARGYTF.